The next 2 T cell receptor beta chains were all read from a single sample in a study of OX40 agonist ivuxolimab in advanced cancers. Using immunoSEQ multiplex PCR, the repertoire was profiled, and TCRdb retains in-frame clones only, with some absent. The sample contains tens of thousands of clones, roughly 87% of which appear only once. The starting material was CD4+ or CD8+ T cells sorted from blood, obtained in a trial of the OX40 agonist ivuxolimab. All receptors come from an adult with an advanced solid tumor such as melanoma, head and neck, liver or kidney cancer.

This chain joins TRBV7-9 and TRBJ2-7; the D is unclear. This CDR3 contains 13 residues. The germline CDR1 and CDR2 sequences are SEHNR and FQNEAQ (reference sequence). V shed 2 bases and J shed 6 bases, with 11 bases lying between them. CDR3 region: CASSLNEPSEQYF. CDR3 sequence (DNA): TGTGCCAGCAGCTTAAACGAGCCTTCCGAGCAGTACTTC.

The chain joins TRBV2 to TRBJ1-6, with no clear D. This CDR3 comprises 15 residues. Trimming took 4 bases from V and 7 from J, leaving 14 bases between them. Germline V CDR1 and CDR2: SNHLY, FYNNEI. CDR3 residues: CASSASKLRNSPLHF. As DNA, the CDR3 is TGTGCCAGCAGTGCATCAAAGCTAAGGAATTCACCCCTCCACTTT.